This is a list of T cell receptor beta chains from one sample in a study of T cells after yellow fever vaccination. One entry per CDR3 protein, called by TCRdb with MiXCR from the 5' RACE reads. The sample holds about 580,000 distinct CDR3 sequences, approximately 16% seen once. The sequences come from PBMCs, collected around 5 days after the first yellow fever vaccination. The receptors were gathered from a man between 18 and 29 years old who received the YFV17D yellow fever vaccine. The conserved cysteine and the conserved F or W are not part of the CDR3 here. Not every row has a clone size; where given, it reads once, few, many or a size class.

>TRBJ1-1|once|TRBV3-1
ASSQGVELVTGAF
>TRBJ2-2|.|TRBV20-1
NARASAGELF
>TRBJ1-4|.|TRBV12-3/TRBV12-4
ASSLRQNNEKLF
>TRBJ1-1|.|TRBV7-9
ASSSVPGRRTEAF
>TRBJ1-6|few|TRBV7-2
ASSPLGHR
>TRBJ2-1|many|TRBV12-3/TRBV12-4
ASSLGGEQF
>TRBJ1-1|.|TRBV11-2
ASNPGGLLNTEAF
>TRBJ2-5|.|TRBV9
ASSPSPQGDKETRY
>TRBJ2-7|.|TRBV5-1
ASREIQGEERQY
>TRBJ1-6|few|TRBV20-1
SARNIYNSPLH
>TRBJ2-5|.|TRBV11-1
ASSSPANEDRSQETQY
>TRBJ2-7|.|TRBV4-1
ASSLRDGEYEQY
>TRBJ2-2|.|TRBV19
ASRDRVSWSGELF
>TRBJ2-3|many|TRBV18
ASSPQGVGTDTQY